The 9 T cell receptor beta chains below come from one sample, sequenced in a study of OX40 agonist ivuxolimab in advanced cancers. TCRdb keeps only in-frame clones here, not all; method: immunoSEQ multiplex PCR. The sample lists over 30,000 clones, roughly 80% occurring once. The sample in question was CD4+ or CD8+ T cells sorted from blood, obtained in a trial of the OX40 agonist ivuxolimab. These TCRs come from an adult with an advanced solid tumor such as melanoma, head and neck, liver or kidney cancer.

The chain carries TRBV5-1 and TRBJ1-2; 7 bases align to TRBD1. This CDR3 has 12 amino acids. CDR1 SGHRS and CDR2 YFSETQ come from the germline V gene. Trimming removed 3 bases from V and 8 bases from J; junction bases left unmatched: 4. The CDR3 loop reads CASSSRQGGYTF. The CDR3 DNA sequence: TGCGCCAGCAGCTCGAGACAGGGAGGCTACACCTTC. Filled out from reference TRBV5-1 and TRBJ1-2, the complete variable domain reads KAGVTQTPRYLIKTRGQQVTLSCSPISGHRSVSWYQQTPGQGLQFLFEYFSETQRNKGNFPGRFSGRQFSNSRSEMNVSTLELGDSALYLCASSSRQGGYTFGSGTRLTVV.

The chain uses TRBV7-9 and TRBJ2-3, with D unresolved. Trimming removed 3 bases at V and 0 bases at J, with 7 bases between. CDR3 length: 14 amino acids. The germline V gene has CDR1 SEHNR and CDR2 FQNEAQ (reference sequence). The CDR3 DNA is TGTGCCAGCAGCTTCGCCGTTAGCACAGATACGCAGTATTTT. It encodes CASSFAVSTDTQYF.

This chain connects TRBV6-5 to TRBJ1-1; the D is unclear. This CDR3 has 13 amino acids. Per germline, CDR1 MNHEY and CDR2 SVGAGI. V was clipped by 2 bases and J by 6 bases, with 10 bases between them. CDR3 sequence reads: CASSYDWEAEAFF. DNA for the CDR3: TGTGCCAGCAGTTACGACTGGGAGGCTGAAGCTTTCTTT.

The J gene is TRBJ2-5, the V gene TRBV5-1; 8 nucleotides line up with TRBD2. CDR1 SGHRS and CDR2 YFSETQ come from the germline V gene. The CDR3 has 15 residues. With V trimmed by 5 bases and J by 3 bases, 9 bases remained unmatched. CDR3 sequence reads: CASSPGGLTEETQYF. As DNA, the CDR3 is TGCGCCAGCAGTCCGGGGGGGCTCACAGAAGAGACCCAGTACTTC. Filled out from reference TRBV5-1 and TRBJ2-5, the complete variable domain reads KAGVTQTPRYLIKTRGQQVTLSCSPISGHRSVSWYQQTPGQGLQFLFEYFSETQRNKGNFPGRFSGRQFSNSRSEMNVSTLELGDSALYLCASSPGGLTEETQYFGPGTRLLVL.

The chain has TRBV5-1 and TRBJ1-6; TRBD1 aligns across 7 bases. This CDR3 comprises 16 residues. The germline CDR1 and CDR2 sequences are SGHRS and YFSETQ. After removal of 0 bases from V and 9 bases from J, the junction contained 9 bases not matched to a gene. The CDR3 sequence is CASSLGGPGGGSPLHF. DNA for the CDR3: TGCGCCAGCAGCTTGGGCGGCCCAGGGGGTGGTTCACCCCTCCACTTT.

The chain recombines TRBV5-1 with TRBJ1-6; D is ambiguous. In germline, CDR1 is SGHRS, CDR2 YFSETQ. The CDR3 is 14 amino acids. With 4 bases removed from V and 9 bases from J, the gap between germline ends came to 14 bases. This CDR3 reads CASSAEITPSPLHF. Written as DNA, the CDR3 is TGCGCCAGCAGCGCCGAAATTACCCCTTCACCCCTCCACTTT.

CDR3 protein: CASSPEAGSYNEQFF. The CDR3 nucleotides are TGTGCCAGCAGCCCGGAAGCGGGAAGTTACAATGAGCAGTTCTTC. V is TRBV7-2 and J is TRBJ2-1; TRBD2 matches 7 bases. The CDR3 spans 15 residues. Trimming at V came to 5 bases and at J to 4 bases, leaving 8 bases not matched to a gene. Germline loops: CDR1 SGHTA, CDR2 FQGNSA.

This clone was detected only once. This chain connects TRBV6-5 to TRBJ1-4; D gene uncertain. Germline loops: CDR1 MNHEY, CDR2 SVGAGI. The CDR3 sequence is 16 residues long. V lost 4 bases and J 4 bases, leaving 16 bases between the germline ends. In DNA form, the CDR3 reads TGTGCCAGCAGTTGCGGCCGAACTCTGGGTAATGAAAAACTGTTTTTT. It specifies CASSCGRTLGNEKLFF.

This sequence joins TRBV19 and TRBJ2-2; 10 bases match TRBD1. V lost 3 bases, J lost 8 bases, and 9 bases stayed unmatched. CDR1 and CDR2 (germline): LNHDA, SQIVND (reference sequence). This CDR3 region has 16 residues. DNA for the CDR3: TGTGCCAGTAGTATCATCGGGACAGGGGAGGAAGGGGAGCTGTTTTTT. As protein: CASSIIGTGEEGELFF.